The 18 T cell receptor beta chains reported below all come from one sample, sequenced in a study of T cells in Graves' hyperthyroidism and ophthalmopathy. Amplified regions were TCR beta CDR3 sequences from RNA transcripts. Primed by the HTBI set, a first-round RT-PCR was run on the TCR CDR3. TCRdb reprocessed the multiplex PCR reads with MiXCR, giving one entry per CDR3 protein. Here the sample spans approximately 870,000 distinct CDR3 sequences, 35% to 45% being singletons. Material for sequencing was blood. The receptors derive from a man aged 18 to 30 with Graves' hyperthyroidism.

This clonotype showed up just a few times. The rearrangement joins TRBV2 to TRBJ2-2; the match to TRBD2 covers 8 bases. The germline gives CDR1 SNHLY, CDR2 FYNNEI. The CDR3 spans 17 residues. V was clipped by 5 bases and J by 4 bases; unmatched bases: 12. Here the CDR3 DNA reads TGTGCCAGCAGTTTATCGGCTAGCGGGTCGAGCACCGGGGAGCTGTTTTTT. This codes for CASSLSASGSSTGELFF. The full variable domain, completed using reference TRBV2 and TRBJ2-2, is EPEVTQTPSHQVTQMGQEVILRCVPISNHLYFYWYRQILGQKVEFLVSFYNNEISEKSEIFDDQFSVERPDGSNFTLKIRSTKLEDSAMYFCASSLSASGSSTGELFFGEGSRLTVL.

This clonotype was counted only a few times. The chain uses TRBV14 and TRBJ2-2, with D unclear. Germline CDR1 SGHDN, CDR2 FVKESK. The CDR3 is made up of 15 amino acids. V gave up 0 bases and J gave up 5 bases, with 10 bases separating them. As DNA, the CDR3 is TGTGCCAGCAGCCAAGAGGGCAAAGGTACCGGGGAGCTGTTTTTT. Its translation: CASSQEGKGTGELFF.

This clonotype was picked up many times. The V and J genes are TRBV9 and TRBJ1-6; the D is unclear. Germline values: CDR1 SGDLS, CDR2 YYNGEE. V shed 0 bases and J shed 7 bases, with 8 bases lying between them. The CDR3 is 14 amino acids. The CDR3 nucleotides are TGTGCCAGCAGCGTAGCAGGACGGAATTCACCCCTCCACTTT. Its translation is CASSVAGRNSPLHF.

This clonotype was recorded at least ten times. This rearrangement joins TRBV2 to TRBJ2-7, with no clear D. This CDR3 region has 12 residues. Between the trimmed V and J ends, which lost 6 bases and 5 bases, there was a span of 11 bases. The germline CDR1 and CDR2 sequences are SNHLY and FYNNEI. The CDR3 is CASSDTGDEQYF. The DNA for the CDR3 is TGTGCCAGCAGCGACACGGGTGACGAGCAGTACTTC.

The V and J genes are TRBV6-2 or TRBV6-3 and TRBJ1-5; TRBD1 is a possible D gene (5 bases). The V end was cut by 7 bases, the J end by 5 bases, with 12 bases between. This CDR3 contains 13 residues. CDR1 and CDR2 from the germline V gene are MNHEY and SVGEGT. The CDR3 DNA reads TGTGCCAGCACCCCAGGGTGGGATCAGCCCCAGCATTTT. Amino acid sequence: CASTPGWDQPQHF.

This sequence joins TRBV5-1 and TRBJ2-7; D uncertain. This CDR3 is 15 amino acids long. Trimming pared 2 bases from V and 5 bases from J, leaving 17 bases between. CDR1 and CDR2 (germline): SGHRS, YFSETQ. CDR3 coding DNA: TGCGCCAGCAGCTTCCCGGACCTAACGGTACACGAGCAGTACTTC. Protein product: CASSFPDLTVHEQYF.

The chain recombines TRBV7-6 with TRBJ1-3; TRBD1 is a possible D gene (6 bases). In germline, CDR1 is SGHVS, CDR2 FNYEAQ. Trimming shortened V by 8 bases and J by 8 bases, and 25 bases separated the two germline ends. This CDR3 contains 16 residues. CDR3 loop: CASRTSEGHPSDTIYF. In nucleotides, the CDR3 is TGTGCCAGCCGGACTAGCGAGGGACATCCGAGCGACACCATATATTTT.

The chain carries TRBV20-1 and TRBJ1-4, with 7 nucleotides matching TRBD1. The CDR3 loop spans 15 amino acids. Per germline, CDR1 DFQATT and CDR2 SNEGSKA (reference sequence). The junction had 10 bases not matched to a gene; V was cut back by 4 bases and J by 5 bases. CDR3 sequence reads: CSAIPGGTPNEKLFF. In nucleotides, the CDR3 is TGCAGTGCTATCCCAGGGGGGACACCCAATGAAAAACTGTTTTTT.

The V gene is TRBV11-2, the J gene TRBJ2-2; the match to TRBD1 covers 7 bases. The trim removed 6 bases at V and 3 bases at J, leaving 4 bases unmatched. Per the germline V gene, CDR1 is SGHAT and CDR2 is FQNNGV. CDR3 size: 14 residues. This CDR3 reads CASRKTGDTGELFF. The CDR3 DNA reads TGTGCCAGCAGGAAAACAGGGGACACCGGGGAGCTGTTTTTT.

The gene calls are TRBV3-1 and TRBJ1-2, with D hard to call. There are 14 residues in the CDR3. V gave up 2 bases and J gave up 7 bases, with 14 bases separating them. Germline CDR1 and CDR2: LGHDT and YNNKEL (reference sequence). CDR3 DNA: TGTGCCAGCAGCCAAATGCAGGCCGACGGTGGCTACACCTTC. Its protein product is CASSQMQADGGYTF.

V and J are TRBV12-3 or TRBV12-4 and TRBJ1-1; 7 nucleotides agree with TRBD1. Trimming removed 5 bases from V and 6 bases from J; junction bases left unmatched: 12. This CDR3 comprises 15 residues. The CDR3 region has the DNA TGTGCCAGCAGTCGAAGCAGGGGGGAGACCTCTGAAGCTTTCTTT. Translating gives CASSRSRGETSEAFF.

The chain couples TRBV2 to TRBJ1-1; 8 bases map to TRBD1. The CDR3 has 15 residues. The V and J ends lost 7 bases and 4 bases, in that order; junction bases with no gene match: 11. Germline V CDR1 and CDR2: SNHLY, FYNNEI. CDR3 sequence: CASNFIPGGGTEAFF. CDR3 DNA: TGTGCCAGCAATTTCATCCCAGGGGGCGGCACTGAAGCTTTCTTT. The full variable domain, with the rest looked up from reference TRBV2 and TRBJ1-1, is EPEVTQTPSHQVTQMGQEVILRCVPISNHLYFYWYRQILGQKVEFLVSFYNNEISEKSEIFDDQFSVERPDGSNFTLKIRSTKLEDSAMYFCASNFIPGGGTEAFFGQGTRLTVV.

This chain links TRBV10-3 with TRBJ1-2, with 7 bases matching TRBD1. Germline V lookup: CDR1 ENHRY, CDR2 SYGVKD. The V and J ends lost 6 bases and 7 bases, in that order; junction bases with no gene match: 2. The CDR3 totals 11 residues. The CDR3 loop is CAISAGGGYTF. In nucleotides, the CDR3 is TGTGCCATCAGCGCAGGGGGTGGCTACACCTTC.

V is TRBV5-1 and J is TRBJ1-5, with TRBD1 identical over 7 bases. V gave up 3 bases and J gave up 11 bases; unmatched junction bases: 14. Germline V gene sequence: CDR1 SGHRS, CDR2 YFSETQ. This CDR3 spans 15 amino acids. CDR3 region: CASSSSTGTDATQHF. CDR3 nucleotides: TGCGCCAGCAGCTCCTCGACAGGGACGGATGCTACCCAGCATTTT.

This clonotype was seen ten or more times. This chain joins TRBV29-1 and TRBJ1-1, with a tentative D call TRBD1 (6 bases). CDR3 size: 13 residues. Trimming took 4 bases from V and 3 from J, leaving 12 bases between them. Germline V gene sequence: CDR1 SQVTM, CDR2 ANQGSEA. CDR3 loop: CSVVRGSHTEAFF. The CDR3, as DNA: TGCAGCGTTGTCAGGGGCTCCCACACTGAAGCTTTCTTT.

This chain links TRBV7-9 with TRBJ2-7, with 7 bases that match TRBD2. Germline V lookup: CDR1 SEHNR, CDR2 FQNEAQ (reference sequence). The CDR3 is 13 amino acids. V was pared by 11 bases and J by 6 bases, with 13 bases of the junction left unmatched. In nucleotides, the CDR3 is TGTGCCTGGGATGGCGGGAGTGGCGTCGAGCAGTACTTC. It is translated as CAWDGGSGVEQYF.

V is TRBV19 and J is TRBJ2-5, with TRBD2 matching over 9 bases. Germline trimming cut 1 base from V and 4 bases from J; bases unmatched to any gene: 7. The CDR3 runs to 16 residues. In germline, CDR1 is LNHDA, CDR2 SQIVND (reference sequence). The CDR3 DNA reads as TGTGCCAGTAGTATAGCCGGGCGGGGGGGCCGAGAGACCCAGTACTTC. It specifies CASSIAGRGGRETQYF.

CDR3 in amino acids: CASALGGYGYTF. CDR3 bases: TGTGCTAGTGCCTTAGGGGGTTATGGCTACACCTTC. The V call is TRBV12-5, the J call TRBJ1-2; D possibly corresponds to TRBD1 (6 bases). CDR1 and CDR2 (germline): LGHNT, FRNRAP. With 7 bases removed from V and 5 bases from J, the gap between germline ends came to 11 bases. The CDR3 has 12 amino acids.